The sequence of this T cell receptor (beta chain) was determined in a study of blood T cell repertoires in COVID-19 (dated by TCRdb to the early 2020s). Background for the entire study: Recovered participants in ImmuneRACE Cohort 3 were defined as having two consecutive negative NP/OP PCR tests, clearance from a healthcare professional, or resolution of symptoms. Samples from collaborators originated in the United States, Italy and Spain and spanned both the acute and convalescent phases of COVID-19. The material from the prospective study consisted of cDNA or gDNA derived from T cells, B-cell-depleted T cells, or PBMCs. Subjects who had been exposed to COVID-19, were actively infected with it, or had recovered from it provided the deeply sampled blood TCRbeta repertoires that made up the dataset. The repertoires were released in a freely available public database intended as a resource for research on the immune response to SARS-CoV-2. The samples were drawn from the first 160 participants of the ongoing ImmuneRACE study and from under 1,500 subjects provided by 6 global collaborators. Nearly every sample came with metadata listing a de-identified subject ID, COVID-19 status, age in years and sex. Where available, HLA class I and class II types were obtained from metadata supplied by the sample provider rather than from assay-based typing. The study at large found these results: The amount of clinical and demographic metadata varied by source and participant and was provided uncurated.

Remarks on this clone: Its antigen is not yet known. The input lacks base qualities; no much larger clone sits a single base away.

Enrolling through a virtual design, the prospective study's participants ranged in age from roughly 18 to 90 years and lived across roughly 23 United States geographic areas. In the prospective study, cohorts were assigned on the basis of participant-reported clinical history obtained from a screening survey and a study questionnaire. Each participant in the prospective study had whole blood, serum and a nasopharyngeal or oropharyngeal swab collected by mobile phlebotomists. Additional blood draws and questionnaires over an approximately two-month period could optionally be provided by prospective study participants. Before DNA extraction, prospective study blood samples were shipped either frozen or at room temperature. TCRbeta CDR3 regions were amplified from genomic DNA by means of the immunoSEQ Assay, a bias-controlled multiplex PCR. The original methods were these. Within the assay, amplification of reference gene primers was used to estimate how many nucleated cells each sample contained. Sequence reads were collapsed and filtered to measure the absolute abundance of every unique TCRbeta CDR3 rearrangement. For each sample, productive Simpson clonality was calculated by taking the square root of Simpson's diversity index across productive rearrangements. Not all clones reach the TCRdb copy of this immuneACCESS table, which keeps in-frame sequences only. Checked studies attribute under half of the gap to unresolved V genes and leave the rest unexplained. The D gene and trimming were derived from the DNA, and the V and J assignments and clone size from that table. Here the sample has 250,000 to 300,000 clones; 70% to 90% occur a single time. The top ten clones comprise around 2% of the sample.

The CDR3 has 14 amino acids, counting the end cysteine and phenylalanine. The sequence is cut down to CDR3 DNA, 42 bases in frame from base 1. The germline ends are 12 bases apart after V is trimmed by 6 bases and J by 1 base. CDR1 and CDR2 are drawn from the germline V gene: MNHEY, SVGAGI. This sequence uses TRBV6-5 and TRBJ1-1; there is no confident call for the D gene. Sequenced material: PBMCs or T cells enriched from blood (not recorded which). This clonotype originated in a woman aged 60-70 years in a cohort exposed to, infected with or recovered from COVID-19 (not recorded which). The DNA sequence is TGTGCCAGCAGGCCAGACACTCGGAACACTGAAGCTTTCTTT. This sequence encodes CASRPDTRNTEAFF.